The 10 T cell receptor beta chains below were found in one sample sequenced in a study of blood T cell repertoires in COVID-19. Produced via immunoSEQ multiplex PCR; TCRdb's table is partial and in-frame only. The sample lists approximately 70,000 clones, 87% occurring once. Material: peripheral blood. The receptors here all came from a man aged 50-60 years with active COVID-19.

The chain combines TRBV18 with TRBJ2-5, with D possibly matching TRBD2 (5 bases). The germline V and J ends were trimmed by 6 bases and 4 bases, with 18 bases remaining between them. CDR3 length equals 15 residues. Germline V CDR1 and CDR2: KGHSH, LQKENI. The CDR3 bases are TGTGCCAGCTCCCCTCAACGGGGTGGTACAGAGACCCAGTACTTC. Translating gives CASSPQRGGTETQYF.

The chain employs TRBV4-3 and TRBJ1-2; 9 bases agree with TRBD1. V shed 4 bases and J 2 bases; nucleotides not matched to a gene: 8. Germline CDR1 LGHNA, CDR2 YSLEER. The CDR3 consists of 16 residues. Here the CDR3 DNA reads TGCGCCAGCAGCCTTACCCGGACAGGGGCCAACTATGGCTACACCTTC. Amino acids: CASSLTRTGANYGYTF.

This chain uses TRBV16 with TRBJ2-7, with 7 bases matching TRBD1. CDR1 and CDR2 from the germline V gene are KGHSY and FQNENV. The V gene end was trimmed by 5 bases and the J gene end by 3 bases; junction bases not matched to a gene: 10. The CDR3 length is 15 residues. This CDR3 is CASSEIGQANYEQYF. CDR3 sequence (DNA): TGTGCCAGCAGCGAAATAGGACAGGCGAACTACGAGCAGTACTTC.

The chain recombines TRBV6-1 with TRBJ1-5; TRBD1 matches 7 bases. V lost 1 base and J lost 7; bases outside the gene matches: 13. CDR3 size: 17 residues. Germline values: CDR1 MNHNS, CDR2 SASEGT. The CDR3 DNA reads as TGTGCCAGCAGTGAAGGAGTAGGGGACAGAGGGAGCCAGCCCCAGCATTTT. This codes for CASSEGVGDRGSQPQHF.

In its sample, this clone was seen once. This chain uses TRBV24-1 with TRBJ1-2; perhaps TRBD1 as D (6 bases). V lost 6 bases, J lost 4 bases, and 35 bases lay in between. Germline V CDR1 and CDR2: KGHDR, SFDVKD. The CDR3 length is 21 residues. The chain's CDR3 is CATSLNKNLGGVGEVLYGYTF. The CDR3 nucleotides are TGTGCCACCAGTCTTAATAAAAACCTAGGGGGTGTAGGCGAGGTTCTCTATGGCTACACCTTC.

The chain has TRBV6-2 or TRBV6-3 and TRBJ2-7, with 7 nucleotides matching TRBD1. Germline loops: CDR1 MNHEY, CDR2 SVGEGT. J gave up 0 bases and V 6 bases, and 8 bases lay outside the gene matches. The CDR3 sequence is 15 residues long. The CDR3 loop is CASSSQGLGSYEQYF. In DNA, the CDR3 is TGTGCCAGCAGCTCACAGGGGCTTGGCTCCTACGAGCAGTACTTC.

V and J are TRBV6-5 and TRBJ2-1; 7 bases fit TRBD1. Germline CDR1 and CDR2: MNHEY and SVGAGI. The CDR3 covers 15 residues. Losses at the gene ends were 4 bases for V and 4 bases for J; bases not matched to a gene: 7. For the CDR3, the DNA is TGTGCCAGCAGTTTCCGGGACAGCGATTACAATGAGCAGTTCTTC. Translation: CASSFRDSDYNEQFF.

Only a few counts were recorded for this clone. V gene TRBV4-1 combines with J gene TRBJ2-2, with D tentatively TRBD2 (6 bases). Germline V gene data show CDR1 as MGHRA and CDR2 as YSYEKL. V lost 3 bases to trimming and J lost 2 bases, with 10 bases between them. The CDR3 covers 15 residues. CDR3 loop: CASSHLSGNTGELFF. The CDR3, as DNA: TGCGCCAGCAGCCACCTTAGCGGAAACACCGGGGAGCTGTTTTTT.

The chain combines TRBV28 with TRBJ1-6; 8 nucleotides line up with TRBD1. The germline V gene encodes CDR1 MDHEN and CDR2 SYDVKM. J was trimmed by 5 bases and V by 3 bases; bases with no gene match: 3. There are 15 residues in the CDR3. The CDR3: CASSFLDRDNSPLHF. In DNA form, the CDR3 reads TGTGCCAGCAGTTTCCTGGACAGGGATAATTCACCCCTCCACTTT.

V usage is TRBV6-5 and J usage is TRBJ2-2, with 7 bases identical to TRBD1. Germline V gene data show CDR1 as MNHEY and CDR2 as SVGAGI. This CDR3 has 13 residues. V gave up 4 bases and J gave up 6 bases; unmatched junction bases: 2. CDR3: CASSSTGPGELFF. CDR3 in DNA: TGTGCCAGCAGTTCGACAGGGCCCGGGGAGCTGTTTTTT.